The next 30 T cell receptor beta chains were all read from a single sample in a study of blood T cell repertoires in COVID-19. Generated by immunoSEQ multiplex PCR, the TCRdb table keeps only in-frame clones and is missing some. The data show some 200,000 clones, with roughly 84% seen just once and 1.2% to 1.5% held by the top ten. The material sequenced was peripheral blood. The receptors stem from a middle-aged woman who had recovered from COVID-19.

About this clone: Different DNA sequences within this sample yield the same CDR3. The CDR3 sequence: CASSTGQGDQPQHF. DNA for the CDR3: TGCGCCAGCAGCACCGGACAGGGGGATCAGCCCCAGCATTTT. This chain links TRBV5-1 with TRBJ1-5, with 10 bases lining up with TRBD1. Germline V CDR1 and CDR2: SGHRS, YFSETQ. CDR3 length: 14 residues. V shed 4 bases, J shed 5 bases, and the junction held 3 bases outside the gene matches.

V usage is TRBV9 and J usage is TRBJ2-2, with D perhaps matching TRBD1 (6 bases). CDR3 length: 13 amino acids. V shed 7 bases and J shed 6 bases, with 13 bases lying between them. Germline CDR1 reads SGDLS; CDR2 reads YYNGEE. CDR3 DNA: TGTGCCAGCGGAAAACAGGGAGCCGGGGAGCTGTTTTTT. Its translation is CASGKQGAGELFF.

V usage is TRBV18 and J usage is TRBJ2-5; the match to TRBD1 covers 8 bases. The CDR3 has 16 residues. The junction had 10 bases not matched to a gene; V was cut back by 5 bases and J by 2 bases. The germline V gene has CDR1 KGHSH and CDR2 LQKENI. CDR3 protein: CASSSNPQGGQETQYF. The CDR3 DNA reads TGTGCCAGCTCATCTAACCCACAGGGGGGACAAGAGACCCAGTACTTC.

The rearrangement links TRBV19 to TRBJ1-2; a possible D gene is TRBD1 (5 bases). Germline lookup yields CDR1 LNHDA and CDR2 SQIVND (reference sequence). The CDR3 is 15 residues long. V gave up 3 bases and J gave up 6 bases, with 17 bases separating them. CDR3 sequence reads: CASSIGGGGADGYTF. CDR3 coding DNA: TGTGCCAGTAGTATTGGTGGCGGCGGGGCTGATGGCTACACCTTC.

The chain recombines TRBV10-2 with TRBJ1-1, with D uncertain. The CDR3 is 15 residues long. V lost 6 bases to trimming and J lost 1 base, with 15 bases between them. Germline CDR1 reads WSHSY; CDR2 reads SAAADI. The CDR3: CASSDGNGWNTEAFF. The DNA of the CDR3 is TGCGCCAGCAGCGACGGGAACGGGTGGAACACTGAAGCTTTCTTT.

This chain connects TRBV9 to TRBJ2-1; 8 nucleotides line up with TRBD1. The V gene end was trimmed by 0 bases and the J gene end by 5 bases; junction bases not matched to a gene: 7. The CDR3 length is 16 residues. Germline V lookup: CDR1 SGDLS, CDR2 YYNGEE. CDR3 DNA: TGTGCCAGCAGCGTAGCTGGACAGGGTGGGGACAATGAGCAGTTCTTC. It encodes CASSVAGQGGDNEQFF.

The chain links TRBV4-3 to TRBJ2-2, with a possible D match to TRBD2 (6 bases). Germline CDR1 reads LGHNA; CDR2 reads YSLEER. This CDR3 region has 14 residues. The V end was cut by 6 bases, the J end by 6 bases, with 14 bases between. The CDR3 spells CASSTGREPGELFF. For the CDR3, the DNA is TGCGCCAGCAGTACCGGACGGGAGCCCGGGGAGCTGTTTTTT.

The chain has TRBV6-5 and TRBJ2-2; TRBD1 aligns across 8 bases. The length of the CDR3 is 15 residues. Losses at the gene ends were 6 bases for V and 1 base for J; bases not matched to a gene: 4. Looked up from germline, CDR1 is MNHEY and CDR2 is SVGAGI. CDR3 amino acids: CASSSGTGNTGELFF. In nucleotides, the CDR3 is TGTGCCAGCAGCTCCGGGACAGGGAACACCGGGGAGCTGTTTTTT.

The rearrangement links TRBV27 to TRBJ2-7; the match to TRBD2 covers 7 bases. This CDR3 has 15 amino acids. CDR1 and CDR2 from the germline V gene are MNHEY and SMNVEV (reference sequence). Germline trimming cut 4 bases from V and 3 bases from J; bases unmatched to any gene: 9. CDR3 nucleotides: TGTGCCAGCAGTTCCCCTTCGAGCGGGGACTACGAGCAGTACTTC. This translates into CASSSPSSGDYEQYF.

The chain joins TRBV12-5 to TRBJ2-1, with 8 bases aligning to TRBD2. CDR3 length: 14 amino acids. With 5 bases clipped from V and 5 bases from J, the junction kept 5 bases outside the gene matches. Germline V gene lookup returns CDR1 LGHNT and CDR2 FRNRAP. CDR3 coding DNA: TGTGCTAGTGGTCGGATACTAGCGGACAATGAGCAGTTCTTC. The encoded protein is CASGRILADNEQFF.

V is TRBV2 and J is TRBJ2-2; D possibly corresponds to TRBD1 (5 bases). Germline-derived CDR1 and CDR2 are SNHLY and FYNNEI. Trimming stripped 6 bases from V and 8 bases from J, with 10 bases between. This CDR3 is built from 12 residues. CDR3 coding DNA: TGTGCCAGCAGGGCCCCAGGGGGGGAGCTGTTTTTT. Its protein is CASRAPGGELFF.

The gene calls are TRBV28 and TRBJ1-5, with 9 bases fitting TRBD1. J gave up 3 bases and V 6 bases, and 6 bases lay outside the gene matches. The CDR3 runs to 15 residues. In germline, CDR1 is MDHEN, CDR2 SYDVKM. The CDR3 is CASRPGTGYNQPQHF. CDR3 DNA: TGTGCCAGCAGACCCGGGACAGGGTACAATCAGCCCCAGCATTTT.

This clone was seen a single time. The chain uses TRBV5-1 and TRBJ1-2, with TRBD1 matching over 9 bases. Germline CDR1 is SGHRS and CDR2 is YFSETQ. This CDR3 contains 14 residues. After removal of 3 bases from V and 10 bases from J, the junction contained 10 bases not matched to a gene. The CDR3 region is CASSSLPGQGFYTF. CDR3 coding DNA: TGCGCCAGCAGCTCCCTACCGGGACAGGGTTTCTACACCTTC.

The chain links TRBV9 to TRBJ1-2; possible D gene TRBD1, 5 bases. The V end was cut by 0 bases, the J end by 0 bases, with 18 bases between. The CDR3 is made up of 18 amino acids. Germline CDR1 is SGDLS and CDR2 is YYNGEE. CDR3 sequence: CASSVAIVGPSANYGYTF. Written as DNA, the CDR3 is TGTGCCAGCAGCGTAGCCATAGTGGGGCCCTCAGCTAACTATGGCTACACCTTC.

This chain uses TRBV25-1 with TRBJ1-1; a possible D gene is TRBD1 (6 bases). Germline V gene data show CDR1 as MGHDK and CDR2 as SYGVNS. V was trimmed by 0 bases and J by 4 bases, leaving 15 bases between them. The CDR3 is 16 amino acids. CDR3 sequence: CASSEYGPGGGTEAFF. In DNA form, the CDR3 reads TGTGCCAGCAGTGAATACGGCCCGGGGGGCGGCACTGAAGCTTTCTTT.

V gene TRBV2 combines with J gene TRBJ2-2; TRBD2 matches at 14 bases. Germline V gene sequence: CDR1 SNHLY, CDR2 FYNNEI. With V trimmed by 7 bases and J by 14 bases, 9 bases remained unmatched. The CDR3 consists of 14 residues. This CDR3 reads CASIGLAGGSLLFF. CDR3 nucleotides: TGTGCCAGCATTGGACTAGCGGGGGGTTCCCTACTGTTTTTT.

CDR3 sequence (DNA): TGTGCCAGCAGCTTAGTGAGCTCCTATAATTCACCCCTCCACTTT. The encoded protein is CASSLVSSYNSPLHF. V is TRBV7-9 and J is TRBJ1-6; D remains unclear. There are 15 residues in the CDR3. Germline CDR1 reads SEHNR; CDR2 reads FQNEAQ (reference sequence). Trimming took off 1 base at V and 0 bases at J, with 4 bases between the two ends.

The CDR3 loop reads CASNSPPVAGVQETQYF. The CDR3 coding sequence is TGTGCCAGCAACTCCCCCCCTGTAGCGGGGGTCCAAGAGACCCAGTACTTC. This chain connects TRBV2 to TRBJ2-5, with 9 bases that match TRBD2. CDR1 and CDR2 (germline): SNHLY, FYNNEI. V was pared by 7 bases and J by 1 base, with 13 bases of the junction left unmatched. CDR3 length: 17 residues. The full variable domain, with the rest looked up from reference TRBV2 and TRBJ2-5, is EPEVTQTPSHQVTQMGQEVILRCVPISNHLYFYWYRQILGQKVEFLVSFYNNEISEKSEIFDDQFSVERPDGSNFTLKIRSTKLEDSAMYFCASNSPPVAGVQETQYFGPGTRLLVL.

J is TRBJ2-6 and V is TRBV6-5; no reliable D call. This CDR3 is 16 amino acids long. Germline CDR1 is MNHEY and CDR2 is SVGAGI. Trimming pared 0 bases from V and 1 base from J, leaving 7 bases between. The CDR3 coding sequence is TGTGCCAGCAGTTACTCGCCGAGTTCTGGGGCCAACGTCCTGACTTTC. Translating it yields CASSYSPSSGANVLTF.

The CDR3 loop is CASSIGQGVEKLFF. The CDR3 region has the DNA TGCGCCAGCAGCATTGGACAGGGGGTTGAAAAACTGTTTTTT. The V call is TRBV5-1, the J call TRBJ1-4, with 10 positions matching TRBD1. Unmatched junction bases numbered 4, after V lost 4 bases and J lost 7 bases. The CDR3 covers 14 residues. Germline V lookup: CDR1 SGHRS, CDR2 YFSETQ.

The rearrangement joins TRBV28 to TRBJ2-5; possibly TRBD2 for D (6 bases). V lost 2 bases, J lost 9 bases, and 16 bases lay in between. This CDR3 spans 14 amino acids. Germline V lookup: CDR1 MDHEN, CDR2 SYDVKM. The CDR3 is CASSLSAGNWAQYF. The CDR3 DNA sequence: TGTGCCAGCAGTTTAAGCGCGGGGAATTGGGCCCAGTACTTC.

The chain carries TRBV2 and TRBJ1-2; 7 bases are shared with TRBD1. After removal of 6 bases from V and 3 bases from J, the junction contained 13 bases not matched to a gene. There are 16 residues in the CDR3. Germline CDR1 and CDR2: SNHLY and FYNNEI. The CDR3 loop is CASSLTWDSNYYGYTF. The DNA of the CDR3 is TGTGCCAGCAGCTTAACTTGGGACAGTAACTACTATGGCTACACCTTC.

The rearrangement uses TRBV2 and TRBJ1-1; D call uncertain. The V gene lost 5 bases and the J gene lost 6 bases, with 7 bases spanning the gap. In germline, CDR1 is SNHLY, CDR2 FYNNEI. The CDR3 extends over 11 amino acids. The CDR3 sequence: CASSRSSEAFF. In DNA form, the CDR3 reads TGTGCCAGCAGTCGCAGTTCTGAAGCTTTCTTT.

The genes are TRBV7-2 and TRBJ2-3; 9 nucleotides line up with TRBD2. V lost 0 bases to trimming and J lost 4 bases; unmatched junction nucleotides: 8. This CDR3 spans 17 amino acids. Germline V CDR1 and CDR2: SGHTA, FQGNSA. CDR3 DNA sequence: TGTGCCAGCAGCTTAGCTAGGGGACTAGCTCGCTCAGATACGCAGTATTTT. Translation gives CASSLARGLARSDTQYF.

The rearrangement links TRBV6-5 to TRBJ2-5, with 7 bases lining up with TRBD1. Trimming cost V 7 bases and J 3 bases; bases outside gene matches: 5. Germline-derived CDR1 and CDR2 are MNHEY and SVGAGI. The CDR3 contains 13 residues. In DNA, the CDR3 is TGTGCCAGCACCTCGACAGGGAAAGAGACCCAGTACTTC. It codes for CASTSTGKETQYF.

The V and J genes are TRBV5-1 and TRBJ1-4; 12 bases line up with TRBD1. Per germline, CDR1 SGHRS and CDR2 YFSETQ. CDR3 length: 18 amino acids. Trimming cost V 4 bases and J 0 bases; bases outside gene matches: 7. The CDR3 is CASSRGDRGPATNEKLFF. The CDR3 DNA reads as TGCGCCAGCAGCAGAGGGGACAGGGGGCCGGCAACTAATGAAAAACTGTTTTTT.

The rearrangement links TRBV15 to TRBJ2-4; D is possibly TRBD1 (5 bases). V gave up 9 bases and J gave up 5 bases, with 17 bases separating them. This CDR3 has 14 residues. Germline assignment: CDR1 LNHNV and CDR2 YYDKDF (reference sequence). In DNA form, the CDR3 reads TGTGCCACGGGGCCCAGGAGTGCCCAAAACATTCAGTACTTC. Its protein is CATGPRSAQNIQYF.

This clone was counted only a few times. V usage is TRBV5-1 and J usage is TRBJ1-1; D might be TRBD1 (5 bases). Germline-derived CDR1 and CDR2 are SGHRS and YFSETQ. Between the trimmed V and J ends, which lost 1 base and 1 base, there was a span of 11 bases. CDR3 length equals 15 residues. The CDR3 DNA reads TGCGCCAGCAGCTTGTCGACAGCCGAGAACACTGAAGCTTTCTTT. As protein: CASSLSTAENTEAFF.

This chain uses TRBV6-5 with TRBJ1-4; D ambiguous. This CDR3 is built from 16 residues. The V gene lost 2 bases and the J gene lost 0 bases, with 10 bases spanning the gap. Germline assignment: CDR1 MNHEY and CDR2 SVGAGI. CDR3 protein: CASSYTRTATNEKLFF. CDR3 sequence (DNA): TGTGCCAGCAGTTACACGCGTACTGCAACTAATGAAAAACTGTTTTTT.

This chain links TRBV3-1 (or the pseudogene TRBV3-2) with TRBJ2-5, with 9 positions matching TRBD2. The V and J ends lost 4 bases and 5 bases, in that order; junction bases with no gene match: 11. In germline, CDR1 is LGHDT, CDR2 YNNKEL (reference sequence). The CDR3 totals 16 residues. CDR3 sequence (DNA): TGTGCCAGCAGCCCCCAGCGGGGGGCCGCCTCTGAGACCCAGTACTTC. As protein: CASSPQRGAASETQYF.